This T cell receptor (beta chain) was recorded in a study of cytomegalovirus exposure and HLA in healthy donors. Primers included in the PCR were 60 Vbeta and 13 Jbeta primers. Libraries were prepared by immunoSEQ multiplex PCR; TCRdb keeps only in-frame clonotypes and omits some of them. This table holds 120,000 to 150,000 clones, roughly four fifths found once. Study findings and constraints: What a later analysis showed was that several of the most significant clusters appeared linked to common viral pathogens. In a later analysis, across HLA loci, associated TCR counts were highest for DRB1, lowest for HLA-C.

About this clone: The antigen is not known.

The sequence was obtained from a man aged 35 to 55 in good health and CMV-seropositive. Sequencing input: PBMCs.

Here the CDR3 reads CASSPQGGVAEQYF. CDR3 DNA sequence: TGTGCCAGCTCACCTCAGGGTGGGGTCGCCGAGCAGTACTTC. The chain uses TRBV18 and TRBJ2-7; weak D call: TRBD1 (5 bases). V gave up 3 bases and J gave up 6 bases, with 15 bases separating them. The CDR3 runs to 14 residues. Germline CDR1 is KGHSH and CDR2 is LQKENI.